This T cell receptor (beta chain) was sequenced for a study of blood T cell repertoires in COVID-19. Across the study: From the United States, Italy and Spain came samples of acute and convalescent COVID-19. In each case, the material was cDNA or gDNA derived from T cells, B-cell-depleted T cells, or PBMCs.

The germline V and J ends were trimmed by 2 bases and 2 bases, with 13 bases remaining between them. CDR1 and CDR2 (germline): GTSNPN, SVGIG (reference sequence). This CDR3 has 14 residues. Generated by immunoSEQ multiplex PCR, the TCRdb table keeps only in-frame clones and is missing some. The sample contains a few hundred thousand clones, nearly 90% of which appear only once. Input material: PBMCs or T cells enriched from blood (not recorded which). The receptor's source is a woman under 40 who had recovered from COVID-19. The chain employs TRBV30 and TRBJ2-7; D is possibly TRBD1 (6 bases). This chain's CDR3 is CAWSIGTPPYEQYF. Here the CDR3 DNA reads TGTGCCTGGAGTATAGGGACACCCCCCTACGAGCAGTACTTC.